Sequencing of this T cell receptor beta chain was carried out in a study of response to subunit inactivated influenza vaccine. General study points: Authors suggested that a seasonal influenza vaccination recruits few new T cells each time.

A note on this clonotype: Its target is unknown. At one of its ends the junction is not consistent with the germline gene, which may arise from a read error.

TCRdb re-called the RT-PCR reads with MiXCR, one entry per CDR3 protein. The table has around 540,000 distinct CDR3 sequences, 10% to 15% seen once; the top ten hold 9.5% to 13%. The CDR3 spans 18 residues. CDR1 and CDR2 from the germline V gene are SGHVT and SQSDAQ. The chain employs TRBV7-4 and TRBJ2-1; the match to TRBD1 covers 9 bases. Sequencing used PBMCs from blood, obtained on the day of vaccination. This receptor was obtained from a man aged 45-65 years who received an inactivated influenza vaccine. The CDR3 nucleotides read TGTGCCTGCAGCAAGCAGGTCCCTTGGACAGGGGTGGTTAATGAGCAGTTCTTC. It specifies CACSKQVPWTGVVNEQFF.